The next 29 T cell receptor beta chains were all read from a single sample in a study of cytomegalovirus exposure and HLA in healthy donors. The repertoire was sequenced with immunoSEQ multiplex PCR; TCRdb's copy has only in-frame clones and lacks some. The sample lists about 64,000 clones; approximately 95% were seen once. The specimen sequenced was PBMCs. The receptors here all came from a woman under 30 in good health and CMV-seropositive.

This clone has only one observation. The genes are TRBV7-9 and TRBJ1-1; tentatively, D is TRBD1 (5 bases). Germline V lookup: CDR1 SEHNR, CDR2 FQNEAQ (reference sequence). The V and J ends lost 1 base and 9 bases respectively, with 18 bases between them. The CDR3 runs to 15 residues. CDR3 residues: CASSLGEGRPAKAFF. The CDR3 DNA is TGTGCCAGCAGCTTAGGGGAGGGACGGCCGGCCAAAGCTTTCTTT. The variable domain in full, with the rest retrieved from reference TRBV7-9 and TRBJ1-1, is DTGVSQNPRHKITKRGQNVTFRCDPISEHNRLYWYRQTLGQGPEFLTYFQNEAQLEKSRLLSDRFSAERPKGSFSTLEIQRTEQGDSAMYLCASSLGEGRPAKAFFGQGTRLTVV.

The chain's CDR3 is CAAAKDTYTEAFF. As DNA, the CDR3 is TGTGCCGCAGCCAAGGACACCTACACTGAAGCTTTCTTT. The chain joins TRBV28 to TRBJ1-1, with a possible D match to TRBD1 (5 bases). CDR1 is MDHEN and CDR2 is SYDVKM in the germline V gene. Trimming took off 11 bases at V and 3 bases at J, with 16 bases between the two ends. CDR3 length: 13 amino acids.

The CDR3 nucleotides read TGTGCCAGCAGCTTTACTAGCGAAATCTACGAGCAGTACTTC. It encodes CASSFTSEIYEQYF. The genes are TRBV7-9 and TRBJ2-7; TRBD2 matches at 7 bases. Germline V gene data show CDR1 as SEHNR and CDR2 as FQNEAQ (reference sequence). The CDR3 loop spans 14 amino acids. The ends lost 3 bases at V and 3 bases at J; junction bases unmatched: 5.

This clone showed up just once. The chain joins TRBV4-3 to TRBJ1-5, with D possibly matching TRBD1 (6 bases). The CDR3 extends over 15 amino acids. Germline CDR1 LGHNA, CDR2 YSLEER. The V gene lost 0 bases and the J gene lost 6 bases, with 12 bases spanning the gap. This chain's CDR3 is CASSQDHRARQPQHF. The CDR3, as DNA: TGCGCCAGCAGCCAAGATCACAGGGCCCGTCAGCCCCAGCATTTT.

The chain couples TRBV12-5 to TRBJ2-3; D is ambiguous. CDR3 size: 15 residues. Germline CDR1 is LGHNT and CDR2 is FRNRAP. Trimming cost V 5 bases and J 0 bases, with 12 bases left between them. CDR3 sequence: CASGLPARSTDTQYF. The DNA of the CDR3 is TGTGCTAGTGGTCTCCCTGCCAGGAGCACAGATACGCAGTATTTT.

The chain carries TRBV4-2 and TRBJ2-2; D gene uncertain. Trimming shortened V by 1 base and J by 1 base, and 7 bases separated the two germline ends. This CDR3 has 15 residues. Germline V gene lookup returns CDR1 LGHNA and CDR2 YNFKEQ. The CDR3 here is CASSQVGGNTGELFF. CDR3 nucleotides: TGTGCCAGCAGCCAAGTAGGCGGGAACACCGGGGAGCTGTTTTTT.

CDR3 DNA sequence: TGTGCCAGCAGCGCGGGACAGGGTTCCTCAACTAATGAAAAACTGTTTTTT. Protein sequence: CASSAGQGSSTNEKLFF. This rearrangement joins TRBV9 to TRBJ1-4, with 9 nucleotides matching TRBD1. Germline V gene lookup returns CDR1 SGDLS and CDR2 YYNGEE. Germline trimming cut 3 bases from V and 0 bases from J; bases unmatched to any gene: 6. The CDR3 spans 17 residues.

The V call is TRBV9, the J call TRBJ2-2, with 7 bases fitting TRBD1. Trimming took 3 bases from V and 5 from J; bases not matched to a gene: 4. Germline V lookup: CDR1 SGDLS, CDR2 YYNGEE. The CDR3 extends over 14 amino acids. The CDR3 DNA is TGTGCCAGCAGCGCCTTGACAGGGACCGGGGAGCTGTTTTTT. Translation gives CASSALTGTGELFF.

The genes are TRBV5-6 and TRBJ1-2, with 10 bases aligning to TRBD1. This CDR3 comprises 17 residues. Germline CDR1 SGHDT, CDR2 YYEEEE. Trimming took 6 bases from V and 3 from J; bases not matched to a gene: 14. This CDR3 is CASTDRTGGGWDYGYTF. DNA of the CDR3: TGTGCCAGCACCGATCGGACAGGGGGAGGGTGGGACTATGGCTACACCTTC. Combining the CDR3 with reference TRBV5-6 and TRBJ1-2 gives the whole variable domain DAGVTQSPTHLIKTRGQQVTLRCSPKSGHDTVSWYQQALGQGPQFIFQYYEEEERQRGNFPDRFSGHQFPNYSSELNVNALLLGDSALYLCASTDRTGGGWDYGYTFGSGTRLTVV.

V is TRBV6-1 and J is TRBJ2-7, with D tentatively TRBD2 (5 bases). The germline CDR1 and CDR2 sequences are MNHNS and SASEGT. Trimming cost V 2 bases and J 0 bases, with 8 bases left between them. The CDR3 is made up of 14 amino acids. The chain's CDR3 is CASSEPGISYEQYF. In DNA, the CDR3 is TGTGCCAGCAGTGAACCGGGGATCTCCTACGAGCAGTACTTC.

CDR3 amino acids: CASSMAGAHYYNEQFF. The CDR3 nucleotides read TGTGCCAGTAGTATGGCGGGGGCCCACTACTACAATGAGCAGTTCTTC. The genes are TRBV19 and TRBJ2-1, with D possibly matching TRBD2 (7 bases). This CDR3 comprises 16 residues. V was pared by 3 bases and J by 3 bases, with 15 bases between. Germline V gene data show CDR1 as LNHDA and CDR2 as SQIVND (reference sequence).

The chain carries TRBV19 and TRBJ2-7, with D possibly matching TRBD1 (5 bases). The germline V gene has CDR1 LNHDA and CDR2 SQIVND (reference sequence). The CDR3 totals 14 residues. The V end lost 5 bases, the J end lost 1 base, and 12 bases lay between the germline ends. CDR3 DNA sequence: TGTGCCAGTAGTCCCTCAGGGAATTCCTACGAGCAGTACTTC. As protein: CASSPSGNSYEQYF.

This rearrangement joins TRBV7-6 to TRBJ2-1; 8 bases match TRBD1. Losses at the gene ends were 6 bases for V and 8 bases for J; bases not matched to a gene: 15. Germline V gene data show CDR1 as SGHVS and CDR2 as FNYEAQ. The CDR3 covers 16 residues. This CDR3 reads CASSTASGQALDEQFF. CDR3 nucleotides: TGTGCCAGCAGTACCGCCTCGGGACAGGCTCTCGATGAGCAGTTCTTC.

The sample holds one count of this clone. CDR3 bases: TGTGCCTGGAGTGTACAAGGGGTCACTGAAGCTTTCTTT. It is translated as CAWSVQGVTEAFF. The rearrangement links TRBV30 to TRBJ1-1; D might be TRBD1 (5 bases). The CDR3 consists of 13 residues. CDR1 and CDR2 (germline): GTSNPN, SVGIG (reference sequence). Trimming left V 0 bases short and J 4 bases short, with 9 bases between.

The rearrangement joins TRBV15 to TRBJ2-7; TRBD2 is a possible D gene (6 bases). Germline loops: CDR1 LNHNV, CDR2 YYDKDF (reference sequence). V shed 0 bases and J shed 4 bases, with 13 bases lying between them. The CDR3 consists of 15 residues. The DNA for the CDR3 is TGTGCCACCAGCAGAGACGGCGGGGTTCCGTACGAGCAGTACTTC. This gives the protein CATSRDGGVPYEQYF.

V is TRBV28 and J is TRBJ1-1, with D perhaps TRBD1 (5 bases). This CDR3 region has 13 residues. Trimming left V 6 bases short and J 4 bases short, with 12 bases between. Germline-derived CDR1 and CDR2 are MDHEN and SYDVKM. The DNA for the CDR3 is TGTGCCAGCAGCCTTGGGGGGACCACTGAAGCTTTCTTT. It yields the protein CASSLGGTTEAFF.

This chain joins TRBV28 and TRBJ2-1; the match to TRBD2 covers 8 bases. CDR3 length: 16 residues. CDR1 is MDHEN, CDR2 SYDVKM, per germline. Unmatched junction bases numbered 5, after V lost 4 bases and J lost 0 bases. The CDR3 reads CASSSAGGRSYNEQFF. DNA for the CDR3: TGTGCCAGCAGTTCGGCGGGAGGACGCTCCTACAATGAGCAGTTCTTC. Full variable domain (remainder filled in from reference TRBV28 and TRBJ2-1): DVKVTQSSRYLVKRTGEKVFLECVQDMDHENMFWYRQDPGLGLRLIYFSYDVKMKEKGDIPEGYSVSREKKERFSLILESASTNQTSMYLCASSSAGGRSYNEQFFGPGTRLTVL.

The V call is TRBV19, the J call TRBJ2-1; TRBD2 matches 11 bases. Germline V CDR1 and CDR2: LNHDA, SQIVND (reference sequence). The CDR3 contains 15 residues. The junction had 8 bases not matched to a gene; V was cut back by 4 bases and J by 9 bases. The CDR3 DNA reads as TGTGCCAGTAGTAGAACTAGCGGGAGTTTTAGTGAGCAGTTCTTC. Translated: CASSRTSGSFSEQFF.

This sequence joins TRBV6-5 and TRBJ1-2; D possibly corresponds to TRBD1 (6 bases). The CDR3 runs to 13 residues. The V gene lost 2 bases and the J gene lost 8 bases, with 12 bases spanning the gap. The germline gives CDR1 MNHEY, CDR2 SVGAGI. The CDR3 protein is CASSYGQGLGYTF. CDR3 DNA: TGTGCCAGCAGTTACGGCCAGGGGCTCGGCTACACCTTC.

The CDR3 coding sequence is TGTGCCAGCAGCCCCGATGGGGACATCTATGGCTACACCTTC. Protein sequence: CASSPDGDIYGYTF. The chain links TRBV7-9 to TRBJ1-2, with D perhaps TRBD1 (6 bases). Germline CDR1 and CDR2: SEHNR and FQNEAQ (reference sequence). CDR3 size: 14 residues. Trimming left V 5 bases short and J 4 bases short, with 14 bases between.

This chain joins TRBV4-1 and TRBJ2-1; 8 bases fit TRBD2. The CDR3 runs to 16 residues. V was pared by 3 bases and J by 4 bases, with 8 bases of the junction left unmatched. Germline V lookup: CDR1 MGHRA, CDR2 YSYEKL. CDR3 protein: CASSQGPSGRYNEQFF. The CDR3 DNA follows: TGCGCCAGCAGCCAGGGCCCAAGCGGGAGATACAATGAGCAGTTCTTC.

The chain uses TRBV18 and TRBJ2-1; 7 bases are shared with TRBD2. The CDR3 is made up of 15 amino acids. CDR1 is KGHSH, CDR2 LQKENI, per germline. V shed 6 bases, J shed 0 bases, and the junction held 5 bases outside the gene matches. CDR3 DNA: TGTGCCAGCTCGCCCCCTAGCGGCTCCTACAATGAGCAGTTCTTC. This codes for CASSPPSGSYNEQFF.

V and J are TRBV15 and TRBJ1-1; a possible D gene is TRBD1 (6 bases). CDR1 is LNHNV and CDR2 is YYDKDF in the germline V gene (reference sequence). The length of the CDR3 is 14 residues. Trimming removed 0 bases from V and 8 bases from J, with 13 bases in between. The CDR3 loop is CATSRDRQATEAFF. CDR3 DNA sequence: TGTGCCACCAGCAGAGATAGACAGGCCACGGAAGCTTTCTTT.

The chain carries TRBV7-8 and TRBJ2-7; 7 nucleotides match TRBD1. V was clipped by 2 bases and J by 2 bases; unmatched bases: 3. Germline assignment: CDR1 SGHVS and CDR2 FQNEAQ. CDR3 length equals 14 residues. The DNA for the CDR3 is TGTGCCAGCAGCTTACCGGGACAGACCTACGAGCAGTACTTC. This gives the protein CASSLPGQTYEQYF.

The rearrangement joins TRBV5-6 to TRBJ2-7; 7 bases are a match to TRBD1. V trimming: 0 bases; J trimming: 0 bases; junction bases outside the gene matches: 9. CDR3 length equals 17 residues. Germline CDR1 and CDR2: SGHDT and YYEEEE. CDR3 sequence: CASSLGTGWAPSYEQYF. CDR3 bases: TGTGCCAGCAGCTTGGGGACAGGTTGGGCCCCCTCCTACGAGCAGTACTTC.

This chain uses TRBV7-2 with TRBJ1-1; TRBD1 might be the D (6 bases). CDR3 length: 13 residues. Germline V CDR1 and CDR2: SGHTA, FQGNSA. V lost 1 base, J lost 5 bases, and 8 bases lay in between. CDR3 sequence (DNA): TGTGCCAGCAGCTTAGTCAGGGGTACTGAAGCTTTCTTT. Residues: CASSLVRGTEAFF.

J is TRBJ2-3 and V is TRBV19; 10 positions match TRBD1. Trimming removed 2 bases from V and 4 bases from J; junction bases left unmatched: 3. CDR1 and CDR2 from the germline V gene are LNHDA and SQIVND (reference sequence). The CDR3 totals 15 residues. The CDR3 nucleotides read TGTGCCAGTAGTATACCAGGACAGGGGGCAGATACGCAGTATTTT. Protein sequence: CASSIPGQGADTQYF.

CDR3: CASNQSQGAKYEQYF. DNA for the CDR3: TGTGCCAGCAACCAATCGCAGGGGGCTAAGTACGAGCAGTACTTC. This chain connects TRBV28 to TRBJ2-7; 8 bases align to TRBD1. Germline loops: CDR1 MDHEN, CDR2 SYDVKM. V dropped 7 bases and J dropped 4; count of bases not matched to a gene: 12. This CDR3 is built from 15 residues.

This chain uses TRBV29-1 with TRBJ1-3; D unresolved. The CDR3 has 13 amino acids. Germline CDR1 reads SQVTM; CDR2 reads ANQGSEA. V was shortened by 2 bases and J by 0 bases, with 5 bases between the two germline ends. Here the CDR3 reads CSVEPSSGNTIYF. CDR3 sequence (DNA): TGCAGCGTTGAACCGAGCTCTGGAAACACCATATATTTT.